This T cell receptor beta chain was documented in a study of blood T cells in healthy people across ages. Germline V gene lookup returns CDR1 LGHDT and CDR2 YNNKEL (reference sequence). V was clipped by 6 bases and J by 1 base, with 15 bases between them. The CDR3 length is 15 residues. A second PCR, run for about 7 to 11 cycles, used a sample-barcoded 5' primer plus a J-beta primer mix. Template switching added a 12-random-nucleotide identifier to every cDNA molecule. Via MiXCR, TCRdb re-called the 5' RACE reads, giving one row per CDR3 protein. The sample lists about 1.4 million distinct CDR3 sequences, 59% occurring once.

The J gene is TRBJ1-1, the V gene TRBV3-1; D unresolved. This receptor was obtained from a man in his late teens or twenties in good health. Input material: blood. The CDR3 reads CASSYEFQRNTEAFF. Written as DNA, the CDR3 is TGTGCCAGCAGTTACGAATTTCAGCGGAACACTGAAGCTTTCTTT.